This record covers a single TCR beta chain. As processed by the authors: Reference gene primer amplification gave nucleated cell count estimates. Sequencing used immunoSEQ multiplex PCR; TCRdb keeps in-frame clones, though not all of them. V and J calls and clone size are copied from that table; D and trimming were computed from the DNA. In the table there are approximately 53,000 clones, 85% to 95% of which are singletons. This sample stems from a study of blood T cell repertoires in COVID-19. Study context: Samples came from the United States, Italy and Spain, spanning acute and convalescent COVID-19. PBMCs, B-cell-depleted T cells, or T cells were the source of the cDNA or gDNA that made up the material.

Germline CDR1 SGDLS, CDR2 YYNGEE. The CDR3 extends over 18 amino acids. V was cut by 2 bases and J by 0 bases, with 19 bases left in between. This chain uses TRBV9 with TRBJ2-3, with a possible D match to TRBD2 (5 bases). The sample comprised peripheral blood. This sequence originates from a woman aged 80 or older with acute or convalescent COVID-19. CDR3: CASSVGGGGSTSTDTQYF. For the CDR3, the DNA is TGTGCCAGCAGCGTTGGTGGCGGAGGAAGTACTAGCACAGATACGCAGTATTTT.